This TCR beta chain was obtained from a study of blood T cell repertoires in COVID-19. As for the study in general: Both acute and convalescent COVID-19 samples were obtained from the United States, Italy and Spain.

Germline values: CDR1 SGHRS, CDR2 YFSETQ. V was clipped by 4 bases and J by 3 bases; unmatched bases: 9. The CDR3 covers 15 residues. Per the original methods: Nucleated cell number was recorded as an estimate derived from reference gene primer amplification. Only in-frame clones appear in the TCRdb table, and some are missing; sequencing was by immunoSEQ multiplex PCR. V, J and clone size derive from that table, while D and trimming were established from the DNA sequence. The sample lists a few hundred thousand clones, approximately 85% occurring once. The clonotype comes from a woman older than 75 with COVID-19, enrolled during active disease. The chain carries TRBV5-1 and TRBJ1-2; 7 bases fit TRBD1. The sample taken for sequencing was peripheral blood. The CDR3 DNA reads TGCGCCAGCAGCGGAACAGGGGCCCTGGACTATGGCTACACCTTC. Protein sequence: CASSGTGALDYGYTF.